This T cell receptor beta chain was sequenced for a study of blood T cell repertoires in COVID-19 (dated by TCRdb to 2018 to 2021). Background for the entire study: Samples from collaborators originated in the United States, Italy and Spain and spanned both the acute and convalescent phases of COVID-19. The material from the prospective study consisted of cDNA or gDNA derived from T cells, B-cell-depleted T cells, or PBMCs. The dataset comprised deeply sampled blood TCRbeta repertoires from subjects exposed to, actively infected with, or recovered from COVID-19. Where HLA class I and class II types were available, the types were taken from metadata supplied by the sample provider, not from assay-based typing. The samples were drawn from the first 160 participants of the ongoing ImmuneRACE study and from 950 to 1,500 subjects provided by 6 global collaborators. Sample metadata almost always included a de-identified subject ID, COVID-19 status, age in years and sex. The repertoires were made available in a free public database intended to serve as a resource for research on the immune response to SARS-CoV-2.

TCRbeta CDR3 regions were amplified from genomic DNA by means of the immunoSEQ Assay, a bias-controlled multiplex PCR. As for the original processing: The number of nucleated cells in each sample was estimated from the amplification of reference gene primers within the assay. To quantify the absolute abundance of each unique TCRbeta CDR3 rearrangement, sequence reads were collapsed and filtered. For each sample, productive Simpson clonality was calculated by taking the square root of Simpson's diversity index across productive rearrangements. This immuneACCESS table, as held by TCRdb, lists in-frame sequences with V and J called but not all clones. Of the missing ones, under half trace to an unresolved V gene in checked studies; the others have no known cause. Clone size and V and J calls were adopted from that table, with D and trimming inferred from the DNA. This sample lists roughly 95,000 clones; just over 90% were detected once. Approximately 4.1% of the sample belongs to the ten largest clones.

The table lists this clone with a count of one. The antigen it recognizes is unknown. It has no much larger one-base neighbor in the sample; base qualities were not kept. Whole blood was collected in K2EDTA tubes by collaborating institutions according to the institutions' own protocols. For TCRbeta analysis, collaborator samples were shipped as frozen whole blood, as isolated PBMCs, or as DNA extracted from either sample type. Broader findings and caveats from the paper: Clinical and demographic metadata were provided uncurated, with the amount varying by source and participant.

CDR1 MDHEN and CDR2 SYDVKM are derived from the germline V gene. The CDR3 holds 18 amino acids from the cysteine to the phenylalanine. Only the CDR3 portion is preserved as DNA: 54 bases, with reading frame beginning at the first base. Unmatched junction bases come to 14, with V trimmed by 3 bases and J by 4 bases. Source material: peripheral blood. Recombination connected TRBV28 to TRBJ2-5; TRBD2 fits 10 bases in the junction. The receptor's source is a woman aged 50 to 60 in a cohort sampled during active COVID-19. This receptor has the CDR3 CASSFLSARLAGRETQYF. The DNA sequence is TGTGCCAGCAGTTTTTTGTCAGCCAGACTAGCGGGTAGAGAGACCCAGTACTTC.